The rows below give T cell receptor beta chains drawn from one sample of a study of technical replicates of blood from several donors. The method was immunoSEQ multiplex PCR; TCRdb's version includes in-frame clones alone and lacks a portion of them. Of some 77,000 clones in the sample, about 92% were seen once. The source material was T cells isolated from PBMCs. These receptors all come from a human donor in good health. CDR3s include the opening cysteine and the closing phenylalanine or tryptophan. The D gene is left open where the match is weak. Size is omitted from some rows. Given values are once, few, many or a class for expanded clones.

clone size: NA; V gene: TRBV5-4; CDR3 length: 16; J gene: TRBJ2-7; D gene: TRBD2; CDR3 protein: CASSRLAGVSSYEQYF; CDR3 DNA: TGTGCCAGCAGCCGACTAGCGGGGGTGAGCTCCTACGAGCAGTACTTC
clone size: NA; V gene: TRBV30; CDR3 length: 12; J gene: TRBJ2-7; D gene: NA; CDR3 protein: CAWTGLPYEQYF; CDR3 DNA: TGTGCCTGGACAGGACTCCCCTACGAGCAGTACTTC
clone size: NA; V gene: TRBV5-5; CDR3 length: 15; J gene: TRBJ1-1; D gene: NA; CDR3 protein: CASSLVGQMGTEAFF; CDR3 DNA: TGTGCCAGCAGCTTGGTGGGCCAGATGGGCACTGAAGCTTTCTTT
clone size: NA; V gene: TRBV2; CDR3 length: 15; J gene: TRBJ2-7; D gene: TRBD2; CDR3 protein: CASNDPSGRLGEQYF; CDR3 DNA: TGTGCCAGCAACGACCCTAGCGGGAGACTGGGCGAGCAGTACTTC
clone size: NA; V gene: TRBV7-9; CDR3 length: 12; J gene: TRBJ1-1; D gene: NA; CDR3 protein: CASSWRGGEAFF; CDR3 DNA: TGTGCCAGCAGCTGGAGGGGTGGTGAAGCTTTCTTT
clone size: NA; V gene: TRBV7-6; CDR3 length: 12; J gene: TRBJ2-7; D gene: TRBD1; CDR3 protein: CASSPTGGEQYF; CDR3 DNA: TGTGCCAGCAGCCCAACAGGGGGCGAGCAGTACTTC
clone size: NA; V gene: TRBV5-4; CDR3 length: 16; J gene: TRBJ2-1; D gene: TRBD2; CDR3 protein: CASRPIGTSYENEQFF; CDR3 DNA: TGTGCCAGCAGGCCGATCGGGACTAGTTACGAAAATGAGCAGTTCTTC
clone size: NA; V gene: TRBV2; CDR3 length: 13; J gene: TRBJ2-1; D gene: TRBD2; CDR3 protein: CASSGSEYNEQFF; CDR3 DNA: TGTGCCAGTAGCGGGAGTGAGTACAATGAGCAGTTCTTC
clone size: once; V gene: TRBV6-5; CDR3 length: 14; J gene: TRBJ1-1; D gene: NA; CDR3 protein: CASSTYTANTEAFF; CDR3 DNA: TGTGCCAGCAGTACCTATACAGCTAACACTGAAGCTTTCTTT
clone size: NA; V gene: TRBV28; CDR3 length: 12; J gene: TRBJ1-2; D gene: NA; CDR3 protein: CASSYGGYGYTF; CDR3 DNA: TGTGCCAGCAGTTACGGGGGCTATGGCTACACCTTC
clone size: NA; V gene: TRBV30; CDR3 length: 15; J gene: TRBJ1-2; D gene: NA; CDR3 protein: CAWRAAGAPNYGYTF; CDR3 DNA: TGTGCCTGGAGGGCCGCAGGGGCGCCTAACTATGGCTACACCTTC
clone size: NA; V gene: TRBV7-2; CDR3 length: 16; J gene: TRBJ2-7; D gene: TRBD1; CDR3 protein: CASSLFGGQGTYEQYF; CDR3 DNA: TGTGCCAGCAGCTTATTTGGGGGACAGGGTACCTACGAGCAGTACTTC
clone size: once; V gene: TRBV5-4; CDR3 length: 14; J gene: TRBJ2-5; D gene: NA; CDR3 protein: CASSLAGVVETQYF; CDR3 DNA: TGTGCCAGCAGCTTGGCGGGAGTAGTGGAGACCCAGTACTTC
clone size: NA; V gene: TRBV5-4; CDR3 length: 11; J gene: TRBJ2-1; D gene: NA; CDR3 protein: CASSLYFEQFF; CDR3 DNA: TGTGCCAGCAGCTTGTACTTTGAGCAGTTCTTC
clone size: NA; V gene: TRBV19; CDR3 length: 14; J gene: TRBJ1-5; D gene: NA; CDR3 protein: CASTTGESQQPQHF; CDR3 DNA: TGTGCCAGTACCACTGGGGAGTCACAACAGCCCCAGCATTTT
clone size: NA; V gene: TRBV2; CDR3 length: 14; J gene: TRBJ2-3; D gene: NA; CDR3 protein: CASSVTGYTDTQYF; CDR3 DNA: TGTGCCAGCAGTGTGACGGGGTACACAGATACGCAGTATTTT
clone size: NA; V gene: TRBV28; CDR3 length: 11; J gene: TRBJ2-7; D gene: NA; CDR3 protein: CASSLGSEQYF; CDR3 DNA: TGTGCCAGCAGTTTAGGGAGCGAGCAGTACTTC
clone size: NA; V gene: TRBV7-3; CDR3 length: 14; J gene: TRBJ2-1; D gene: TRBD2; CDR3 protein: CASSISGSYNEQFF; CDR3 DNA: TGTGCCAGCAGTATTAGCGGGAGCTACAATGAGCAGTTCTTC
clone size: NA; V gene: TRBV7-8; CDR3 length: 12; J gene: TRBJ2-7; D gene: NA; CDR3 protein: CASSLTAYEQYF; CDR3 DNA: TGTGCCAGCAGCTTGACAGCCTACGAGCAGTACTTC
clone size: NA; V gene: TRBV29-1; CDR3 length: 11; J gene: TRBJ1-2; D gene: TRBD1; CDR3 protein: CSAAAGGGYTF; CDR3 DNA: TGCAGCGCAGCAGCAGGGGGTGGCTACACCTTC
clone size: NA; V gene: TRBV27; CDR3 length: 15; J gene: TRBJ2-5; D gene: NA; CDR3 protein: CASREQISVQETQYF; CDR3 DNA: TGTGCCAGCAGAGAACAGATCTCGGTACAAGAGACCCAGTACTTC
clone size: NA; V gene: TRBV9; CDR3 length: 15; J gene: TRBJ2-7; D gene: NA; CDR3 protein: CASSPGSGRPYEQYF; CDR3 DNA: TGTGCCAGCAGCCCCGGTAGTGGCAGGCCCTACGAGCAGTACTTC
clone size: NA; V gene: TRBV9; CDR3 length: 14; J gene: TRBJ2-5; D gene: TRBD2; CDR3 protein: CASSVGASGNTQYF; CDR3 DNA: TGTGCCAGCAGCGTAGGGGCTAGCGGGAATACCCAGTACTTC
clone size: NA; V gene: TRBV19; CDR3 length: 17; J gene: TRBJ2-2; D gene: TRBD1; CDR3 protein: CASLDFPGQMNTGELFF; CDR3 DNA: TGTGCCAGTCTTGACTTCCCGGGACAGATGAACACCGGGGAGCTGTTTTTT
clone size: NA; V gene: TRBV9; CDR3 length: 16; J gene: TRBJ2-1; D gene: TRBD2; CDR3 protein: CASSVGLAPTYNEQFF; CDR3 DNA: TGTGCCAGCAGCGTCGGACTAGCGCCTACCTACAATGAGCAGTTCTTC
clone size: NA; V gene: TRBV30; CDR3 length: 13; J gene: TRBJ2-3; D gene: NA; CDR3 protein: CAWSVQGGDTQYF; CDR3 DNA: TGTGCCTGGAGTGTTCAGGGGGGAGATACGCAGTATTTT
clone size: few; V gene: TRBV30; CDR3 length: 17; J gene: TRBJ1-1; D gene: NA; CDR3 protein: CAWSESGQRFMNTEAFF; CDR3 DNA: TGTGCCTGGAGTGAAAGCGGGCAGCGATTTATGAACACTGAAGCTTTCTTT
clone size: once; V gene: TRBV9; CDR3 length: 15; J gene: TRBJ2-1; D gene: TRBD1; CDR3 protein: CASSFRDREYNEQFF; CDR3 DNA: TGTGCCAGCAGCTTCCGGGACAGGGAATACAATGAGCAGTTCTTC
clone size: NA; V gene: TRBV4-1; CDR3 length: 14; J gene: TRBJ2-7; D gene: NA; CDR3 protein: CASSRSGSSYEQYF; CDR3 DNA: TGCGCCAGCAGCCGCAGCGGTAGCTCCTACGAGCAGTACTTC
clone size: once; V gene: TRBV30; CDR3 length: 15; J gene: TRBJ2-2; D gene: TRBD1; CDR3 protein: CAWSRQGANTGELFF; CDR3 DNA: TGTGCCTGGAGTAGACAGGGGGCGAACACCGGGGAGCTGTTTTTT
clone size: once; V gene: TRBV21-1; CDR3 length: 14; J gene: TRBJ1-2; D gene: NA; CDR3 protein: CASSSAGSFYGYTF; CDR3 DNA: TGTGCCAGCAGTTCTGCCGGGTCTTTCTATGGCTACACCTTC
clone size: NA; V gene: TRBV29-1; CDR3 length: 14; J gene: TRBJ1-4; D gene: TRBD1; CDR3 protein: CSVGFGTGNEKLFF; CDR3 DNA: TGCAGCGTTGGATTCGGGACAGGGAATGAAAAACTGTTTTTT
clone size: NA; V gene: TRBV29-1; CDR3 length: 15; J gene: TRBJ2-1; D gene: TRBD2; CDR3 protein: CSVVAGDILKNEQFF; CDR3 DNA: TGCAGCGTTGTGGCGGGAGACATTTTAAAAAATGAGCAGTTCTTC